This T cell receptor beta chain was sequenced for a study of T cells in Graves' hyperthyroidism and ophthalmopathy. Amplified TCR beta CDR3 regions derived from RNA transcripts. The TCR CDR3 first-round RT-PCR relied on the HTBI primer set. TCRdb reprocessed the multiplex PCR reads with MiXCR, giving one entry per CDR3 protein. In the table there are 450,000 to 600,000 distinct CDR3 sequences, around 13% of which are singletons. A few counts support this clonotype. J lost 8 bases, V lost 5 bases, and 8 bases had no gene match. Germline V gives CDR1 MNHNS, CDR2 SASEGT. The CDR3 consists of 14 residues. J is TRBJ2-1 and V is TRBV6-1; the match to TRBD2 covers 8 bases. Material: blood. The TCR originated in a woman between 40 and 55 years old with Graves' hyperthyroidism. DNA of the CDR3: TGTGCCAGCAGTTCGGGACTAGAGATCTATGAGCAGTTCTTC. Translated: CASSSGLEIYEQFF.